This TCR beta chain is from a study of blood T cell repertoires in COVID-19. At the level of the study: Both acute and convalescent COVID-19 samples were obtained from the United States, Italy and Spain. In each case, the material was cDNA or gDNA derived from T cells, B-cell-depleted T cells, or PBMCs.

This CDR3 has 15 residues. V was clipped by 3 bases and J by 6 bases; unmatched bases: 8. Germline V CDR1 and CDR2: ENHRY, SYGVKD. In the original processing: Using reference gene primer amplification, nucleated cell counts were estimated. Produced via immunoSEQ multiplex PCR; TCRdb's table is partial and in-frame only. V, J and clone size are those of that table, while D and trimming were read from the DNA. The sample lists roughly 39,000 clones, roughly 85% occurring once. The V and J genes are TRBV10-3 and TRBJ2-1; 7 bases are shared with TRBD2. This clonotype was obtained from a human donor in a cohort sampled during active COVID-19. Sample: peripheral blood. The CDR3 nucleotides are TGTGCCATCAGTGATGTGCGGGAGAATCCCAATGAGCAGTTCTTC. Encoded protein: CAISDVRENPNEQFF.